The entry below describes one TCR beta chain. This sample is drawn from a study of regulatory T cells in long-lasting Graves disease. Library construction for TCR beta used iRepertoire HTBI primers and Arm-PCR of CDR3 regions. TCRdb independently ran MiXCR on the multiplex PCR reads; one entry per CDR3 protein. The sample carries roughly 700,000 distinct CDR3 sequences, around 30% recorded once. The time point denotes: persistent/refractory GD, antithyroid drugs over 5 years with positive TRAb. Preparation of the TCR library used RNA extracted from PBMCs. Those enrolled as patients came out of an endocrinology department in Xi'an, China. The CDR3 runs 14 residues. With 7 bases removed from V and 3 bases from J, the gap between germline ends came to 12 bases.

The receptor was isolated from a female donor with Graves disease. The source material was peripheral blood mononuclear cells (PBMCs), sampled when the disease was refractory, from a patient treated with antithyroid drugs. The chain recombines TRBV12-3 or TRBV12-4 with TRBJ2-2; no reliable D call. This chain's CDR3 is CASITDTYTGELFF. In nucleotides, the CDR3 is TGTGCCAGCATAACCGACACTTACACCGGGGAGCTGTTTTTT.